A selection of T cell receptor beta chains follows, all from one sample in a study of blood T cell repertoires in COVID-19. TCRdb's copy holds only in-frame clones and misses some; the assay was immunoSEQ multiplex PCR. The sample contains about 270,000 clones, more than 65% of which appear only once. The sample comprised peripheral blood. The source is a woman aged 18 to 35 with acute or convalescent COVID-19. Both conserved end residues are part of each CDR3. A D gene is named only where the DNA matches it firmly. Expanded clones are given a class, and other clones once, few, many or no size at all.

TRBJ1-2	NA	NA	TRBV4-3	TGCGCCAGCAGCCAAGATTTAGTCGGAGCCTATGGCTACACCTTC	CASSQDLVGAYGYTF
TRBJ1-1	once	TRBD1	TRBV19	TGTGCCAGTAGTAGGGACAGGGGTTACACTGAAGCTTTCTTT	CASSRDRGYTEAFF
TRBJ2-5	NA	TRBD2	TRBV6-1	TGTGCCAGCAGTGAACTAGCGGGAGGAGAGACCCAGTACTTC	CASSELAGGETQYF
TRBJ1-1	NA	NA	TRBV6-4	TGTGCCAGCAGTGTTACGGGGAACACTGAAGCTTTCTTT	CASSVTGNTEAFF
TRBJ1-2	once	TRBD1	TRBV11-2	TGTGCCAGCAGCTTGGACCCGGGACAGGGGGATGGCTACACCTTC	CASSLDPGQGDGYTF
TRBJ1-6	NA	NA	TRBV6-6	TGTGCCAGCAGTTATGGGGCAGGGGAATCACCCCTCCACTTT	CASSYGAGESPLHF
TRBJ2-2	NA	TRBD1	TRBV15	TGTGCCACCAGCCGCGGGACAGGGGGCAAGACCGGGGAGCTGTTTTTT	CATSRGTGGKTGELFF
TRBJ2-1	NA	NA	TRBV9	TGTGCCAGCAGCGTAGGCGGCCTATCTTACAATGAGCAGTTCTTC	CASSVGGLSYNEQFF
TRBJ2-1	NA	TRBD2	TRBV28	TGTGCCAGCAGTTTATCGAGCGGGAGGGCCTACAATGAGCAGTTCTTC	CASSLSSGRAYNEQFF
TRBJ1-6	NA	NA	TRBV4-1	TGCGCCAGCGGCTTGAAGAGCCTAGACGCACCCCTCCACTTT	CASGLKSLDAPLHF
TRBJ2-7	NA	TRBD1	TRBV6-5	TGTGCCAGCAGGGCCGGGACAGGGTCCTACGAGCAGTACTTC	CASRAGTGSYEQYF
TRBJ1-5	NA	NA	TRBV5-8	TGTGCCAGCAGCCATCCGGGGCAGCCCCAGCATTTT	CASSHPGQPQHF
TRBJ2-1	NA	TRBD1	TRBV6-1	TGTGCCAGCAGTGACGGACAGGGTAGTTACAATGAGCAGTTCTTC	CASSDGQGSYNEQFF
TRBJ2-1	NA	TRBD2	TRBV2	TGTGCCAGCCGCCCTAGCGGGAGGTACAATGAGCAGTTCTTC	CASRPSGRYNEQFF
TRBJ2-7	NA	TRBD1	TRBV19	TGTGCCAGTAGCGGGACAGGTAGACTCTACGAGCAGTACTTC	CASSGTGRLYEQYF
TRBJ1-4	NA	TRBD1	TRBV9	TGTGCCAGCAGACCTGGACAGGGAACTAATGAAAAACTGTTTTTT	CASRPGQGTNEKLFF
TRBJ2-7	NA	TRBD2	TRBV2	TGTGCCAGCAGTGGAACGGGAGGACGCAACGAGCAGTACTTC	CASSGTGGRNEQYF
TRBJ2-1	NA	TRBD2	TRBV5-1	TGCGCCAGCAGGATTTTGGCGGGAGGGTCTAATGAGCAGTTCTTC	CASRILAGGSNEQFF
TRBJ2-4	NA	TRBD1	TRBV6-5	TGTGCCAGCAGCCCGGGACAGGGGTCCAAAAACATTCAGTACTTC	CASSPGQGSKNIQYF
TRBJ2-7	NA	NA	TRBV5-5	TGTGCCAGCAGCTTGGCTGGGGGCCCTAATAACTACGAGCAGTACTTC	CASSLAGGPNNYEQYF
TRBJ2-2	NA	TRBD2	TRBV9	TGTGCCAGCAGCCGTCGCGGAGCGGGAGGCACCGGGGAGCTGTTTTTT	CASSRRGAGGTGELFF
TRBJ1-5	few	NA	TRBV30	TGTGCCTGGAGCTCGGGGCCAGGGGAGAAGCCCCAGCATTTT	CAWSSGPGEKPQHF
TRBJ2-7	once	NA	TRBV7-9	TGTGCCAGCAGCTCGGAAGAGCCCGAGACTAGAGGGATCTACGAGCAGTACTTC	CASSSEEPETRGIYEQYF
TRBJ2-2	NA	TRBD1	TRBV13	TGTGCCAGCAGCTACGACAGGGGGCAGACCGGGGAGCTGTTTTTT	CASSYDRGQTGELFF
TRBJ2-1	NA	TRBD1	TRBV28	TGTGCCAGCAGCTCCTCGGACAGGGCCGGGGGAAATGAGCAGTTCTTC	CASSSSDRAGGNEQFF
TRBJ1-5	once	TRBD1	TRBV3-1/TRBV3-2	TGTGCCAGCAGCCTGACACAGGGGCAAGGTCAGCCCCAGCATTTT	CASSLTQGQGQPQHF
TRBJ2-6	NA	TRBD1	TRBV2	TGTGCCAGCAGTGATAGGGACAGCCCTGGGGCCAACGTCCTGACTTTC	CASSDRDSPGANVLTF
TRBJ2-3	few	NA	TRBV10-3	TGTGCCATCAGGACCAGAGAGGGTGAGACAGATACGCAGTATTTT	CAIRTREGETDTQYF
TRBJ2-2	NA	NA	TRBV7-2	TGTGCCAGCAGCTTAGCATTCTGGCAGGCCACCGGGGAGCTGTTTTTT	CASSLAFWQATGELFF
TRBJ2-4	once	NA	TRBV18	TGTGCCAGCTCACCTGGAGGGCATGGAGGACTAAACATTCAGTACTTC	CASSPGGHGGLNIQYF
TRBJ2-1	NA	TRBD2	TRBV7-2	TGTGCCAGCAGCTTAACGGGAGGGATGGATGAGCAGTTCTTC	CASSLTGGMDEQFF
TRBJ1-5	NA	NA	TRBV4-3	TGCGCCAGCAGCCAAGTTTTCCAGGATAGCAATCAGCCCCAGCATTTT	CASSQVFQDSNQPQHF
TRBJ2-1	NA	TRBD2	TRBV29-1	TGCAGCGCCACCCCCCTTAGCGGGAGGGCCCTCAATGAGCAGTTCTTC	CSATPLSGRALNEQFF
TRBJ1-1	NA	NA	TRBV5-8	TGTGCCAGCAGCTTGGCAATCGACAGGCCCGAGAACACTGAAGCTTTCTTT	CASSLAIDRPENTEAFF
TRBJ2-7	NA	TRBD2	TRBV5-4	TGTGCCAGCAGCACCGAGACTAGCGGGCACTACGAGCAGTACTTC	CASSTETSGHYEQYF
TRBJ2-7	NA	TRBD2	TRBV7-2	TGTGCCAGCAGCTTAGAGGTGGCACTAGCGGGAGTTGAGAACTACGAGCAGTACTTC	CASSLEVALAGVENYEQYF
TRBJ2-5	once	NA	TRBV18	TGTGCCAGCTCACGAATCCAGGGTCAAGAGACCCAGTACTTC	CASSRIQGQETQYF
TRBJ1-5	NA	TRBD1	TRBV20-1	TGCAGTGCTAGTCCCAACCCGGACAGGAATCAGCCCCAGCATTTT	CSASPNPDRNQPQHF
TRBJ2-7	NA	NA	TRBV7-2	TGTGCCAGCAGCTTAGCGATCGGGAGATACGAGCAGTACTTC	CASSLAIGRYEQYF